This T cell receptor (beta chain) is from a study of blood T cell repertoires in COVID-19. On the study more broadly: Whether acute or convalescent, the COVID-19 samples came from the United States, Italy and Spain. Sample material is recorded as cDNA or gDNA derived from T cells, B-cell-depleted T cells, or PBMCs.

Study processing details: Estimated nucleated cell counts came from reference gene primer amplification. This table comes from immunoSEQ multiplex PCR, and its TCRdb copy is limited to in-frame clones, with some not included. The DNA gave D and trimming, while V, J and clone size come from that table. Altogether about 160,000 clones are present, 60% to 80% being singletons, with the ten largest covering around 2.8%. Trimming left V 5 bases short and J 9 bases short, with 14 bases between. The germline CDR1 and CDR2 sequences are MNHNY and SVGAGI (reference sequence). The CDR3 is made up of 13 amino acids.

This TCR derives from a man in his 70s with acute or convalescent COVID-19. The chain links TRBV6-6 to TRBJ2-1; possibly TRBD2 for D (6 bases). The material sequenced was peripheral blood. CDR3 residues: CASSPGAGTEQFF. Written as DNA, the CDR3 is TGTGCCAGCAGTCCCGGGGCGGGAACTGAGCAGTTCTTC.